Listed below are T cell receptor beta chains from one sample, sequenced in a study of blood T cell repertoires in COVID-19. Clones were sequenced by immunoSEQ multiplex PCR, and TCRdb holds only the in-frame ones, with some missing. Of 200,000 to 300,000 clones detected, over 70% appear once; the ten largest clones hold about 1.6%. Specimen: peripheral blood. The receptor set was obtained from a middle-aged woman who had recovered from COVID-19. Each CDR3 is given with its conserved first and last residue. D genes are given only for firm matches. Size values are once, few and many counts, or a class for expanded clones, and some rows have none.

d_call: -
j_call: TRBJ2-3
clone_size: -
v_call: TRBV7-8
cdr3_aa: CASSLDGAGTQYF
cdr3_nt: TGTGCCAGCAGCTTAGATGGCGCAGGAACGCAGTATTTT

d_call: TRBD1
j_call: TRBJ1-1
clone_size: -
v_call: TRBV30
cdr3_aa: CAWRSRGRGLNTEAFF
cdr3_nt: TGTGCCTGGAGATCAAGGGGGCGCGGGTTGAACACTGAAGCTTTCTTT

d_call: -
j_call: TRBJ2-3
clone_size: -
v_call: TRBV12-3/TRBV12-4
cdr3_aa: CASSLANYNTQYF
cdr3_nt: TGTGCCAGCAGTTTGGCCAACTACAATACGCAGTATTTT

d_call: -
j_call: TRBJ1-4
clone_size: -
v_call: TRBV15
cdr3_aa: CATSRETGGNEKLFF
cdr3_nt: TGTGCCACCAGCAGGGAGACGGGGGGAAATGAAAAACTGTTTTTT

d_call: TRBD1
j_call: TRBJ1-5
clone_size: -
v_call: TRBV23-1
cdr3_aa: CASSQSRGRRPQHF
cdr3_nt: TGCGCCAGCAGTCAATCAAGGGGGCGTAGGCCCCAGCATTTT

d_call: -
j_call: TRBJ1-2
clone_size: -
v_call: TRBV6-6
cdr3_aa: CASSSGGGGGYTF
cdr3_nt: TGTGCCAGCAGTTCTGGGGGCGGGGGTGGCTACACCTTC

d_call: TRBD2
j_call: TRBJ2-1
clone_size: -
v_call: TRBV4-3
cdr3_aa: CASSQDPSGGSYNEQFF
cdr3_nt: TGCGCCAGCAGCCAAGACCCTAGCGGGGGCTCCTACAATGAGCAGTTCTTC

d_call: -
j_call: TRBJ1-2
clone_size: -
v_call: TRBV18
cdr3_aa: CASSLAGDGYTF
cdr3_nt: TGTGCCAGCTCACTTGCAGGGGATGGCTACACCTTC

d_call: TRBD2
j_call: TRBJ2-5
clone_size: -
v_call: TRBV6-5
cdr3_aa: CASRMTSGETQYF
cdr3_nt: TGTGCCAGCAGGATGACTAGCGGGGAGACCCAGTACTTC

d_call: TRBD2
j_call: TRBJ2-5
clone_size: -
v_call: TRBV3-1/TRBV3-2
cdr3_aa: CASSSERGRRQETQYF
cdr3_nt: TGTGCCAGCAGCTCCGAGCGGGGGAGGCGTCAAGAGACCCAGTACTTC

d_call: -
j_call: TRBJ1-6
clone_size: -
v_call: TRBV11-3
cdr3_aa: CASSLEGSSPLHF
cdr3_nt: TGTGCCAGCAGCTTAGAAGGGAGTTCACCCCTCCACTTT

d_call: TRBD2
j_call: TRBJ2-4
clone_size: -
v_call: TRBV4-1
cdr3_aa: CASSPGLAGLLLSNIQYF
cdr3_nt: TGCGCCAGCAGCCCCGGACTAGCGGGCCTGCTTCTCTCAAACATTCAGTACTTC

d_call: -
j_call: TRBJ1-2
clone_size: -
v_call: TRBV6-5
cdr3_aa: CASSYGGGLVYGYTF
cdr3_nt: TGTGCCAGCAGTTACGGGGGGGGGCTGGTCTATGGCTACACCTTC

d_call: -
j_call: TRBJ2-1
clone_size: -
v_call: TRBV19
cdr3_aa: CATGVEYALSYNEQFF
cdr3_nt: TGTGCCACCGGGGTGGAGTATGCCCTCTCCTACAATGAGCAGTTCTTC

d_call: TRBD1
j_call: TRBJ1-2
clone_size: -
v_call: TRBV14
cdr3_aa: CASSQGQGFPGYTF
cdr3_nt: TGTGCCAGCAGCCAAGGACAGGGGTTCCCTGGCTACACCTTC

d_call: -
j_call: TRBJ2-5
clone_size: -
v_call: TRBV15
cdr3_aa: CATSRDPLAEETQYF
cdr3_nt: TGTGCCACCAGCAGAGATCCTCTGGCAGAAGAGACCCAGTACTTC

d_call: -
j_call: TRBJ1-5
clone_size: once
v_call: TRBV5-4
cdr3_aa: CASSPEGKEPQHF
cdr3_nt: TGTGCCAGCAGCCCAGAGGGAAAGGAGCCCCAGCATTTT

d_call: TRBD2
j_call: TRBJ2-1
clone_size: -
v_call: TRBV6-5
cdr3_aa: CASSSGALSYNEQFF
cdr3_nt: TGTGCCAGCAGTAGCGGGGCTCTCTCCTACAATGAGCAGTTCTTC

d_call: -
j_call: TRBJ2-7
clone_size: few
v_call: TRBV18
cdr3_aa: CASSPGDTSYEQYF
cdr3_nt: TGTGCCAGCTCTCCCGGGGACACCTCCTACGAGCAGTACTTC

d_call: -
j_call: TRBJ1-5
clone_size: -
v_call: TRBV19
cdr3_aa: CASSISQGGIFRQPQHF
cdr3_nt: TGTGCCAGTAGCATTTCACAGGGTGGGATATTTCGTCAGCCCCAGCATTTT

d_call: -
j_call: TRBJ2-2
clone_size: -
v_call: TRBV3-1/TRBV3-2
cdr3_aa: CASSQDRTPTGELFF
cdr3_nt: TGTGCCAGCAGCCAAGATCGAACTCCAACCGGGGAGCTGTTTTTT

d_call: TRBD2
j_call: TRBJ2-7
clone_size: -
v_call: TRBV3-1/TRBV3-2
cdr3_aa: CASSQSSGGWWYEQYF
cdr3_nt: TGTGCCAGCAGCCAGAGTAGCGGGGGTTGGTGGTACGAGCAGTACTTC

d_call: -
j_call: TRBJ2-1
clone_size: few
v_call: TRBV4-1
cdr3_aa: CASSQGVRSLYNEQFF
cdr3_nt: TGCGCCAGCAGCCAAGGGGTCAGGTCCCTCTACAATGAGCAGTTCTTC

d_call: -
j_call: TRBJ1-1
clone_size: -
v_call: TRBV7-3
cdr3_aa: CASSLEQGLNTEAFF
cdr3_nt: TGTGCCAGCAGCTTAGAACAGGGCCTCAACACTGAAGCTTTCTTT

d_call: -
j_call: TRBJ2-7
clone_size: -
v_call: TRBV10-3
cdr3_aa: CAISPGGAESYEQYF
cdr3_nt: TGTGCCATCAGTCCTGGGGGGGCGGAATCCTACGAGCAGTACTTC

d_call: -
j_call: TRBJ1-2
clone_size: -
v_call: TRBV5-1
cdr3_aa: CASSSTAENYGYTF
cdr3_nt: TGCGCCAGCAGCTCTACAGCCGAAAACTATGGCTACACCTTC

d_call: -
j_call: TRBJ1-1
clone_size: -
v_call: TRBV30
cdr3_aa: CAQGRAGAMNTEAFF
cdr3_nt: TGTGCCCAAGGGCGGGCAGGGGCCATGAACACTGAAGCTTTCTTT

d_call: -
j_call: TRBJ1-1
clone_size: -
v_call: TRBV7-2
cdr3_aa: CASSPTPNTEAFF
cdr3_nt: TGTGCCAGCAGCCCGACTCCGAACACTGAAGCTTTCTTT

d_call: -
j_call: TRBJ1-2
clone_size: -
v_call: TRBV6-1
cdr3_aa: CASSEVIRVSNGYTF
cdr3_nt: TGTGCCAGCAGTGAAGTGATCAGGGTCTCGAATGGCTACACCTTC

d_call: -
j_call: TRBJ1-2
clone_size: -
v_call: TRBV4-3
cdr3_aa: CASSQGGIANYGYTF
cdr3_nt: TGCGCCAGCAGCCAAGGGGGCATAGCTAACTATGGCTACACCTTC

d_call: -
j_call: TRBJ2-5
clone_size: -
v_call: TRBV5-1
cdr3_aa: CASKSAGQETQYF
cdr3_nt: TGCGCCAGTAAATCGGCAGGTCAAGAGACCCAGTACTTC

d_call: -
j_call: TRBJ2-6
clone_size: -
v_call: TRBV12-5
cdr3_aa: CASGVGVGANVLTF
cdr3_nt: TGTGCTAGTGGTGTAGGGGTGGGGGCCAACGTCCTGACTTTC

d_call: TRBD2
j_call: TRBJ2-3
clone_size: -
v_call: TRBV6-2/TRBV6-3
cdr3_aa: CASSGRGTPTDTQYF
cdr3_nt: TGTGCCAGCAGTGGGCGGGGGACCCCCACAGATACGCAGTATTTT

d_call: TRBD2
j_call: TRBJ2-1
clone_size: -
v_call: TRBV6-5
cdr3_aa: CASRLSGGRNEQFF
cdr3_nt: TGTGCCAGCAGGCTAAGCGGGGGCAGGAATGAGCAGTTCTTC

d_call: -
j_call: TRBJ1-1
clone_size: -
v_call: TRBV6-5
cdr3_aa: CASSYWGSAEAFF
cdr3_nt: TGTGCCAGCAGTTACTGGGGTAGCGCTGAAGCTTTCTTT

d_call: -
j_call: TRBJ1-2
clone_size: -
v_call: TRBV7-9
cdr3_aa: CASSKDNYGYTF
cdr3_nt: TGTGCCAGCAGTAAGGACAATTATGGCTACACCTTC

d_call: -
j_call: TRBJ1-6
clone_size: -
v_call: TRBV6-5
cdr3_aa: CASSRRKDNSPLHF
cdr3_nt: TGTGCCAGCAGCCGCAGGAAGGATAATTCACCCCTCCACTTT

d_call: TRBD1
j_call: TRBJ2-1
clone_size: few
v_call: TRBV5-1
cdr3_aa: CASSLTTGGWGFDEQFF
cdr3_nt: TGCGCCAGCAGCTTAACCACAGGGGGCTGGGGTTTCGATGAGCAGTTCTTC

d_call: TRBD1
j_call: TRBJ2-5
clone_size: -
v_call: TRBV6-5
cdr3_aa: CASSYSGTGVGGTQYF
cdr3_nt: TGTGCCAGCAGTTACTCTGGGACAGGGGTGGGGGGGACCCAGTACTTC

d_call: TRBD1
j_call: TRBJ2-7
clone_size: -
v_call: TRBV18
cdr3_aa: CASSPNTGGTDEQYF
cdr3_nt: TGTGCCAGCTCACCTAATACAGGGGGCACTGACGAGCAGTACTTC

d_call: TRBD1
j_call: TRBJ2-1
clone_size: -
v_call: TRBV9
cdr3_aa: CASSPPTGGSYNEQFF
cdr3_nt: TGTGCCAGCAGCCCGCCTACAGGGGGTTCCTACAATGAGCAGTTCTTC

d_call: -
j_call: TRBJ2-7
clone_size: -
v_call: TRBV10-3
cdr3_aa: CAIRDTGTKRGDSEQYF
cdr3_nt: TGTGCCATCAGAGACACCGGGACAAAGAGGGGTGACTCCGAGCAGTACTTC

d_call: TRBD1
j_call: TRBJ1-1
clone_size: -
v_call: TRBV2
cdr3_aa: CASTQDRPNTEAFF
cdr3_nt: TGTGCCAGCACTCAGGACAGGCCGAACACTGAAGCTTTCTTT

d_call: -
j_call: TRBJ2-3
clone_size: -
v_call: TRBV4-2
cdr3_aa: CASSQPPGRTDTQYF
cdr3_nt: TGTGCCAGCAGCCAACCTCCAGGGCGCACAGATACGCAGTATTTT

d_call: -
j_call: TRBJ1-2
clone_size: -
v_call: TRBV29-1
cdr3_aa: CSSWTANYGYTF
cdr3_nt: TGCAGCTCCTGGACAGCAAACTATGGCTACACCTTC

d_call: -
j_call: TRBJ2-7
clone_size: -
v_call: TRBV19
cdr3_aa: CASSKQGLTYEQYF
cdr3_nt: TGTGCCAGTAGTAAGCAGGGGTTGACCTACGAGCAGTACTTC

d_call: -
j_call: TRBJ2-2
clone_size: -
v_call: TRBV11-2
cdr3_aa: CASSLEYGIGELFF
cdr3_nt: TGTGCCAGCAGCTTAGAGTACGGGATCGGGGAGCTGTTTTTT

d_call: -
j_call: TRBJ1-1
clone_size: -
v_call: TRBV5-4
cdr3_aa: CASSPPLGGYTEAFF
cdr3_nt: TGTGCCAGCAGCCCACCTTTGGGGGGGTACACTGAAGCTTTCTTT

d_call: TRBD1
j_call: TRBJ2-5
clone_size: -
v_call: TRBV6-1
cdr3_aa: CASSARFPGQGQETQYF
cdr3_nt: TGTGCCAGCAGTGCCAGATTTCCGGGACAGGGACAAGAGACCCAGTACTTC

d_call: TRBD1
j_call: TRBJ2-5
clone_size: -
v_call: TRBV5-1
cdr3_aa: CASSAGAGGSQETQYF
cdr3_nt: TGCGCCAGCAGCGCAGGGGCAGGGGGCTCCCAAGAGACCCAGTACTTC

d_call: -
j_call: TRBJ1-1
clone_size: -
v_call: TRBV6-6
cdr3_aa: CASSQGSEAFF
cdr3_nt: TGTGCCAGCAGCCAGGGCTCTGAAGCTTTCTTT

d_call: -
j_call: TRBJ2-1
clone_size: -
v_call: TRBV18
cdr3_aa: CASSLIQTSYNEQFF
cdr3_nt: TGTGCCAGCTCACTTATCCAGACAAGCTACAATGAGCAGTTCTTC

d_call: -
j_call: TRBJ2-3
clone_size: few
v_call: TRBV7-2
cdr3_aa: CASSPHGYSTDTQYF
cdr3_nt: TGTGCCAGCAGCCCGCACGGGTACAGCACAGATACGCAGTATTTT

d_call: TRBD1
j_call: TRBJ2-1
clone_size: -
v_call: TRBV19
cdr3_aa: CASSWDRFNEQFF
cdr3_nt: TGTGCCAGTAGCTGGGACAGATTCAATGAGCAGTTCTTC

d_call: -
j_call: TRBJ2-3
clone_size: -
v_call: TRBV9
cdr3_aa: CASSETPPAAGADTQYF
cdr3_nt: TGTGCCAGCAGCGAGACCCCTCCGGCCGCCGGGGCAGATACGCAGTATTTT